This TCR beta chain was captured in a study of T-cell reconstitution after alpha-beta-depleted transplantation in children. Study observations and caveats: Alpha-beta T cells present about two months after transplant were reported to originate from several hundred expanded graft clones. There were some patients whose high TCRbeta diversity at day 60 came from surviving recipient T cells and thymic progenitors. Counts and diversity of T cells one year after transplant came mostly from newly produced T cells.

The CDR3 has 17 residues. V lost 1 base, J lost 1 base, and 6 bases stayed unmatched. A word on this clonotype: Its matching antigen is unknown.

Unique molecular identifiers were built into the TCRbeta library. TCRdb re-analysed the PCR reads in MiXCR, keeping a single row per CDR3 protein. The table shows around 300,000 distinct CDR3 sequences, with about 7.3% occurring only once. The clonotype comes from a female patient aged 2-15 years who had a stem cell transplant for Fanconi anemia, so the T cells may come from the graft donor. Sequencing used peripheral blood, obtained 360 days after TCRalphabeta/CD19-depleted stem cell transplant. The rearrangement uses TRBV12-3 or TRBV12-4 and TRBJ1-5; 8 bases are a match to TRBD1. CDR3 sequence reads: CASSLGQGAPSNQPQHF. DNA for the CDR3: TGTGCCAGCAGTTTAGGGCAGGGGGCGCCGAGCAATCAGCCCCAGCATTTT.